These T cell receptor beta chains were read from a single sample in a study of beta chain features in type 1 diabetes. Using immunoSEQ multiplex PCR, the repertoire was profiled, and TCRdb retains in-frame clones only, with some absent. This table holds more than 150,000 clones, around 10% found once. What was sequenced was central memory CD4+ T cells from blood. The receptor source for this set is a man between 18 and 29 years old in good health. Both conserved end residues are part of each CDR3. D genes are given only for firm matches. The size entry is marked missing in some rows and otherwise reads once, few, many or a size class.

>TRBV5-1|TRBJ2-7|TRBD2|few
TGCGCCAGCAGCTTGATGCTAGCGGGTAACTACGAGCAGTACTTC
CASSLMLAGNYEQYF
>TRBV5-1|TRBJ2-7|TRBD1|few
TGCGCCAGCACCAGGACAGGGGCCCCCCACTACGAGCAGTACTTC
CASTRTGAPHYEQYF
>TRBV15|TRBJ2-1|TRBD2|.
TGTGCCACCAGCAGCCTAGCGGGAGGGCCTGATTTAAATGAGCAGTTCTTC
CATSSLAGGPDLNEQFF
>TRBV7-3|TRBJ2-3|TRBD2|many
TGTGCCAGCAGCCAACGACTAGCGGGATTAGATACGCAGTATTTT
CASSQRLAGLDTQYF
>TRBV7-9|TRBJ1-4|TRBD1|few
TGTGCCAGCAGCCCTAGGACAGGACAGGGTGAAAAACTGTTTTTT
CASSPRTGQGEKLFF
>TRBV4-3|TRBJ2-7|.|few
TGCGCCAGCAGCCAAGATCGCAGGGGTGGCGAGCAGTACTTC
CASSQDRRGGEQYF
>TRBV7-3|TRBJ1-1|.|few
TGTGCCAGCAGCTCGGGCTCGAACACTGAAGCTTTCTTT
CASSSGSNTEAFF
>TRBV7-8|TRBJ2-3|.|.
TGTGCCAGCAGCTTAGTAAACCTAAGAGATACGCAGTATTTT
CASSLVNLRDTQYF
>TRBV4-2|TRBJ1-6|.|few
TGTGCCAGCAGCCAAGCTCGGGGGCACGATAATTCACCCCTCCACTTT
CASSQARGHDNSPLHF
>TRBV4-3|TRBJ2-1|TRBD1|.
TGCGCCAGCAGCCAAGAGGACAGGGGGCGCAGCAATGAGCAGTTCTTC
CASSQEDRGRSNEQFF